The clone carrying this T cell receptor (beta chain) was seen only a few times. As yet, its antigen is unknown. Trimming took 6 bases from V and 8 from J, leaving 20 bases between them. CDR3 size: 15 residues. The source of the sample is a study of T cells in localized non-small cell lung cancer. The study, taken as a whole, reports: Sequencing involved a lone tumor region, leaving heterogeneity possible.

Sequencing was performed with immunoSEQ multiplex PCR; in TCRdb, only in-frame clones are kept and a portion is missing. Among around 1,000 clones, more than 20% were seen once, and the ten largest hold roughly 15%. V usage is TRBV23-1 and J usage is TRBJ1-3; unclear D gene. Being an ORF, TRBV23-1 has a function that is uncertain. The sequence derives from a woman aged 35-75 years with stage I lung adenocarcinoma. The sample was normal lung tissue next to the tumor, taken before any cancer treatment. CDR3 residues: CASSQDGRRSDTIYF. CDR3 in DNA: TGCGCCAGCAGCCAAGATGGTAGAAGGTCGGACACCATATATTTT.